This passage covers 22 T cell receptor beta chains from one sample sequenced in a study of blood T cell repertoires in COVID-19. Here immunoSEQ multiplex PCR was the method, and the copy in TCRdb shows in-frame clones only, minus some. Of approximately 66,000 clones listed, 86% are singletons. The sample consisted of peripheral blood. The receptors stem from a man over 45 with active COVID-19.

The genes are TRBV30 and TRBJ2-2, with D possibly TRBD2 on 5 matching bases. Trimming took 6 bases from V and 2 from J, leaving 16 bases between them. The V gene's germline CDR1 is GTSNPN and CDR2 SVGIG (reference sequence). The CDR3 runs 15 residues. The CDR3: CACPKRPSNTGELFF. CDR3 nucleotides: TGTGCCTGCCCGAAGCGGCCAAGTAACACCGGGGAGCTGTTTTTT. The variable domain in full, completed from reference TRBV30 and TRBJ2-2, reads SQTIHQWPATLVQPVGSPLSLECTVEGTSNPNLYWYRQAAGRGLQLLFYSVGIGQISSEVPQNLSASRPQDRQFILSSKKLLLSDSGFYLCACPKRPSNTGELFFGEGSRLTVL.

For this clone: Other DNA sequences in this sample translate to the same CDR3. The chain carries TRBV3-1 (or the pseudogene TRBV3-2) and TRBJ2-5, with 10 bases lining up with TRBD1. Trimming removed 1 base from V and 5 bases from J; junction bases left unmatched: 4. Looked up from germline, CDR1 is LGHDT and CDR2 is YNNKEL (reference sequence). This CDR3 spans 15 amino acids. The CDR3 here is CASSQGDRGRETQYF. The CDR3, as DNA: TGTGCCAGCAGCCAAGGGGACAGGGGCCGGGAGACCCAGTACTTC.

This clone was detected a few times. Likely a read error: the CDR3 ends without its conserved phenylalanine or tryptophan. It is unclear where the CDR3 begins or ends on the DNA, so no DNA is shown, and the CDR3 is as TCRdb lists it. The chain joins TRBV10-2 to TRBJ1-1; the table's D call, TRBD1, has no DNA check behind it. The CDR3 is 11 residues long, counting both termini. CDR1 is WSHSY and CDR2 is SAAADI in the germline V gene. CDR3 amino acids: CASRKTTGMEY.

This clone was recorded once. This rearrangement joins TRBV29-1 to TRBJ1-2, with 11 bases lining up with TRBD1. V trimming: 8 bases; J trimming: 8 bases; junction bases outside the gene matches: 7. CDR3 length equals 12 residues. Germline V CDR1 and CDR2: SQVTM, ANQGSEA. CDR3 sequence (DNA): TGCAGCACTTGGACAGGGGGCCGGGGCTACACCTTC. Translated: CSTWTGGRGYTF.

The chain carries TRBV6-5 and TRBJ2-7; D uncertain. Per germline, CDR1 MNHEY and CDR2 SVGAGI. Trimming removed 3 bases from V and 3 bases from J, with 9 bases in between. This CDR3 has 13 residues. This chain's CDR3 is CASSYVRNYEQYV. For the CDR3, the DNA is TGTGCCAGCAGTTATGTGCGGAACTACGAGCAGTACGTC.

This rearrangement joins TRBV19 to TRBJ1-2, with D possibly being TRBD1 (6 bases). The CDR3 extends over 14 amino acids. Germline CDR1 reads LNHDA; CDR2 reads SQIVND (reference sequence). V was clipped by 7 bases and J by 7 bases, with 19 bases between them. CDR3 bases: TGTGCCAGTACCCCTACAGGGCCCGGGTCTGGCTACACCTTC. It encodes CASTPTGPGSGYTF.

The rearrangement uses TRBV13 and TRBJ2-3; D perhaps matches TRBD1 (5 bases). CDR1 is PRHDT, CDR2 FYEKMQ, per germline (reference sequence). V lost 3 bases and J 4 bases, leaving 23 bases between the germline ends. CDR3 length: 18 amino acids. The DNA for the CDR3 is TGTGCCAGCAGCTTCCCCCTGTCTGGCAGGGCCCCCCCAGATACGCAGTATTTT. Amino acids: CASSFPLSGRAPPDTQYF.

The rearrangement uses TRBV3-1 (or the pseudogene TRBV3-2) and TRBJ2-2, with 12 bases that match TRBD2. Germline V gene sequence: CDR1 LGHDT, CDR2 YNNKEL (reference sequence). There are 17 residues in the CDR3. The junction had 12 bases not matched to a gene; V was cut back by 7 bases and J by 6 bases. The CDR3 region has the DNA TGTGCCAGCAACCCGACTAGCGGGAGTGGAGTTGCCGGGGAGCTGTTTTTT. Amino acids: CASNPTSGSGVAGELFF.

This chain connects TRBV7-9 to TRBJ2-1, with 13 bases fitting TRBD2. This CDR3 region has 17 residues. The junction had 13 bases not matched to a gene; V was cut back by 5 bases and J by 9 bases. CDR1 is SEHNR, CDR2 FQNEAQ, per germline (reference sequence). The DNA of the CDR3 is TGTGCCAGCAGCGGAGGATCAGGACTAGCGGGAGTTAGTGAGCAGTTCTTC. It yields the protein CASSGGSGLAGVSEQFF.

This chain connects TRBV27 to TRBJ2-7; D unresolved. There are 13 residues in the CDR3. Trimming stripped 8 bases from V and 0 bases from J, with 11 bases between. Looked up from germline, CDR1 is MNHEY and CDR2 is SMNVEV (reference sequence). CDR3 bases: TGTGCCAGCGCGTTCGCGAACTCCTACGAGCAGTACTTC. This gives the protein CASAFANSYEQYF.

This chain links TRBV7-6 with TRBJ1-2; D is perhaps TRBD1 (6 bases). Germline lookup yields CDR1 SGHVS and CDR2 FNYEAQ. V was clipped by 5 bases and J by 4 bases, with 17 bases between them. This CDR3 is 15 amino acids long. CDR3 nucleotide sequence: TGTGCCAGCAGCCCCCAAGGGGGGGGTGGCTATGGCTACACCTTC. Translated: CASSPQGGGGYGYTF.

J is TRBJ2-7 and V is TRBV11-2; a weak D match, TRBD2 (6 bases). This CDR3 is built from 13 residues. Trimming took off 5 bases at V and 7 bases at J, with 15 bases between the two ends. The germline V gene encodes CDR1 SGHAT and CDR2 FQNNGV. The CDR3 sequence: CASSGPGRGEQYV. The CDR3 nucleotides read TGTGCCAGCAGCGGGCCGGGACGGGGGGAGCAGTACGTC.

The rearrangement links TRBV7-9 to TRBJ1-2; D is possibly TRBD1 (5 bases). From germline, CDR1 is SEHNR and CDR2 FQNEAQ (reference sequence). The CDR3 runs to 14 residues. Trimming shortened V by 4 bases and J by 4 bases, and 13 bases separated the two germline ends. For the CDR3, the DNA is TGTGCCAGCAGCTCAATGACAGAGAGCTATGGCTACACCTTC. It is translated as CASSSMTESYGYTF.

The chain joins TRBV7-9 to TRBJ1-2; no firm D call. Germline lookup yields CDR1 SEHNR and CDR2 FQNEAQ (reference sequence). The V end was cut by 5 bases, the J end by 7 bases, with 14 bases between. This CDR3 has 13 residues. The chain's CDR3 is CASSPRVAGGYTF. CDR3 bases: TGTGCCAGCAGCCCCCGCGTCGCGGGTGGCTACACCTTC.

The chain joins TRBV11-3 to TRBJ2-1, with 9 bases matching TRBD1. The trim removed 5 bases at V and 5 bases at J, leaving 13 bases unmatched. Germline V gene lookup returns CDR1 SGHNT and CDR2 YENEEA. This CDR3 region has 17 residues. The chain's CDR3 is CASSPRSGDRANNEQFF. CDR3 DNA sequence: TGTGCCAGCAGCCCCCGGTCGGGGGACAGGGCGAACAATGAGCAGTTCTTC.

The chain carries TRBV20-1 and TRBJ2-7; D uncertain. CDR1 is DFQATT, CDR2 SNEGSKA, per germline (reference sequence). The V end was cut by 3 bases, the J end by 4 bases, with 7 bases between. The CDR3 sequence is 11 residues long. The CDR3 nucleotides read TGCAGTGCTAGCCCTATATACGAGCAGTACTTC. This sequence encodes CSASPIYEQYF.

The chain carries TRBV30 and TRBJ2-5; D perhaps matches TRBD1 (6 bases). From germline, CDR1 is GTSNPN and CDR2 SVGIG (reference sequence). The CDR3 is 15 residues long. V was cut by 4 bases and J by 5 bases, with 20 bases left in between. This CDR3 reads CAWTNTPSQGETQYF. As DNA, the CDR3 is TGTGCCTGGACCAACACCCCGAGTCAGGGGGAGACCCAGTACTTC.

This clone was observed a single time. The V gene is TRBV18, the J gene TRBJ2-2; 7 nucleotides match TRBD2. Germline V CDR1 and CDR2: KGHSH, LQKENI. CDR3 length: 15 amino acids. The V and J ends lost 3 bases and 4 bases, in that order; junction bases with no gene match: 5. DNA for the CDR3: TGTGCCAGCTCACCTGTTGCGGGAGCCACCGGGGAGCTGTTTTTT. Protein: CASSPVAGATGELFF. Full variable domain (rest looked up from reference TRBV18 and TRBJ2-2): NAGVMQNPRHLVRRRGQEARLRCSPMKGHSHVYWYRQLPEEGLKFMVYLQKENIIDESGMPKERFSAEFPKEGPSILRIQQVVRGDSAAYFCASSPVAGATGELFFGEGSRLTVL.

This chain links TRBV9 with TRBJ1-6; D unresolved. The CDR3 covers 13 residues. V was pared by 1 base and J by 10 bases, with 9 bases between. In germline, CDR1 is SGDLS, CDR2 YYNGEE. The CDR3 reads CASSVSSVSPLHF. DNA of the CDR3: TGTGCCAGCAGCGTATCCTCAGTCTCACCCCTCCACTTT.

The chain couples TRBV25-1 to TRBJ2-1; D call uncertain. CDR3 length equals 13 residues. V was shortened by 0 bases and J by 9 bases, with 9 bases between the two germline ends. Germline lookup yields CDR1 MGHDK and CDR2 SYGVNS. The CDR3 nucleotides are TGTGCCAGCAGTGAATATAAGAGAGGTGAGCAGTTCTTC. Its translation is CASSEYKRGEQFF.

The chain employs TRBV6-6 and TRBJ2-7; the D gene is possibly TRBD2 (7 bases). Germline V gene sequence: CDR1 MNHNY, CDR2 SVGAGI (reference sequence). V was shortened by 6 bases and J by 6 bases, with 15 bases between the two germline ends. This CDR3 has 13 amino acids. In nucleotides, the CDR3 is TGTGCCAGCAGGCGAATGGGAGGGGGCGAGCAGTACGTC. It is translated as CASRRMGGGEQYV.

The V and J genes are TRBV6-5 and TRBJ1-1, with 10 bases identical to TRBD1. Trimming at V came to 6 bases and at J to 7 bases, leaving 8 bases not matched to a gene. CDR1 MNHEY and CDR2 SVGAGI come from the germline V gene. The CDR3 extends over 14 amino acids. Written as DNA, the CDR3 is TGTGCCAGCAGCATCGACAGGGGGCGAGGTGAAGCTTTCTTT. Encoded protein: CASSIDRGRGEAFF.